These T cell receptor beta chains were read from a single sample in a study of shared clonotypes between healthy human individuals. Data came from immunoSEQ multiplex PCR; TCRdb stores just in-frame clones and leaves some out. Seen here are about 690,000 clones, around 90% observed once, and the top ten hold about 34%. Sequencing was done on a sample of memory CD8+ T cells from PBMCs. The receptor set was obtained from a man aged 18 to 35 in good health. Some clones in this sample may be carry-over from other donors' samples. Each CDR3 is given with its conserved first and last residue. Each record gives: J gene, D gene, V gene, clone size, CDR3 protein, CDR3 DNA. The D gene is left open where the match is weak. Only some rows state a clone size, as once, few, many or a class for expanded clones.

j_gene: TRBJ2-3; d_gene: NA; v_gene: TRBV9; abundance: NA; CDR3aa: CASSPQHGTPGDTQYF; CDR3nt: TGTGCCAGCAGCCCCCAACATGGGACCCCGGGAGATACGCAGTATTTT
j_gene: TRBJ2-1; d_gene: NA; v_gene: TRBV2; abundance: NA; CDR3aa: CASGRDEQFF; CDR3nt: TGTGCCAGCGGGCGGGATGAGCAGTTCTTC
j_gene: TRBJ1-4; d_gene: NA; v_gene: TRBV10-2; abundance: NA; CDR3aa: CASSPGGRLFF; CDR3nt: TGCGCCAGCAGTCCAGGTGGCAGACTGTTTTTT
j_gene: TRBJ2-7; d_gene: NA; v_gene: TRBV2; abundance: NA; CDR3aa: CASSDPGQWFYEQYF; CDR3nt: TGTGCCAGCAGTGACCCGGGCCAATGGTTCTACGAGCAGTACTTC
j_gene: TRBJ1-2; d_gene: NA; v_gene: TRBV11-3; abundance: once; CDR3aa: CASSLWVRGHPNYGYTF; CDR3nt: TGTGCCAGCAGCTTATGGGTCCGGGGGCATCCTAACTATGGCTACACCTTC
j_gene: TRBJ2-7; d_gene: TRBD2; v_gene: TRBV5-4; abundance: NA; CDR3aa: CASSYGPSGTTYEQYF; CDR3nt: TGTGCCAGCAGCTATGGACCTAGCGGGACCACCTACGAGCAGTACTTC
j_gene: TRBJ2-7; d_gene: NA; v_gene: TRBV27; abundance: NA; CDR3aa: CASSFWGLSYEQYF; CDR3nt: TGTGCCAGCAGTTTTTGGGGGCTCTCCTACGAGCAGTACTTC
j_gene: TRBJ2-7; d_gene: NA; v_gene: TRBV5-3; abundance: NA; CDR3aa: CAGGTACLLTSGEQYF; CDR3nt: TGTGCTGGGGGGACAGCTTGCCTACTTACCTCCGGCGAGCAGTACTTC
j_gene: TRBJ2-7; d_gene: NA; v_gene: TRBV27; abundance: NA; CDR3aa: CASSGDGYEQYF; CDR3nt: TGTGCCAGCTCAGGGGATGGATACGAGCAGTACTTC
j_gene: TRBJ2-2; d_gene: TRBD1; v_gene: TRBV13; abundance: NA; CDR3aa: CASSSGQGIGTGELFF; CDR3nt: TGTGCCAGCAGCTCCGGACAGGGGATAGGGACCGGGGAGCTGTTTTTT
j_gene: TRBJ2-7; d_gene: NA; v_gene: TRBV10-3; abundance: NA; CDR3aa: CAISDPPGGSVGREQYF; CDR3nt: TGTGCCATCAGTGACCCGCCAGGTGGGTCGGTGGGTAGGGAGCAGTACTTC
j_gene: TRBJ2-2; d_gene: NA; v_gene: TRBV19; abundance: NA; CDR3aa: CASSIFRETGELFF; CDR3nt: TGTGCCAGTAGTATATTTAGGGAAACCGGGGAGCTGTTTTTT
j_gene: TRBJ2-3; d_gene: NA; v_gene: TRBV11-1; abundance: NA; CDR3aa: CASSFLREGANTFNGTQYF; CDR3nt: TGTGCCAGCAGCTTCCTCCGAGAAGGGGCCAACACATTTAACGGTACGCAGTATTTT
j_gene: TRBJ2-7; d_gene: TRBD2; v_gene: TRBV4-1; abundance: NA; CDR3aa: CASSQESLAASYEQYF; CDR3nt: TGCGCCAGCAGCCAAGAGTCTCTAGCGGCCTCCTACGAGCAGTACTTC
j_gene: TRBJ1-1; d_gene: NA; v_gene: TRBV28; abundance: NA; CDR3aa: CASTEPPSNTEAFF; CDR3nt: TGTGCCAGCACAGAGCCCCCATCCAACACTGAAGCTTTCTTT
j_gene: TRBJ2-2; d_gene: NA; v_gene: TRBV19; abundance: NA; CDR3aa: CASTVRGTNTGELFF; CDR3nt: TGTGCCAGTACCGTGAGGGGCACGAACACCGGGGAGCTGTTTTTT
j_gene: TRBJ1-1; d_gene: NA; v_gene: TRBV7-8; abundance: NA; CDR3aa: CASSPRLNTEAFF; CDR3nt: TGTGCCAGCAGCCCACGGCTAAACACTGAAGCTTTCTTT
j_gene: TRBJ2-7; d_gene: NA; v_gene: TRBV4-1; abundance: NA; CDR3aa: CASSQDSREEQYF; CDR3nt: TGCGCCAGCAGCCAAGACTCGCGGGAAGAGCAGTACTTC
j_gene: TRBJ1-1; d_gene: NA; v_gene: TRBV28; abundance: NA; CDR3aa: CASSLPIYREENTEAFF; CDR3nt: TGTGCCAGCAGTTTACCCATTTACAGGGAAGAGAACACTGAAGCTTTCTTT
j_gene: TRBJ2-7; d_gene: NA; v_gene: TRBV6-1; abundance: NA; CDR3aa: CASSESQRRKYEQYF; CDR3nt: TGTGCCAGCAGTGAAAGTCAGCGGCGTAAATACGAGCAGTACTTC
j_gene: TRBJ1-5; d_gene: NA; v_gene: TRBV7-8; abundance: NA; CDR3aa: CASSQRGGSNQPQHF; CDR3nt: TGTGCCAGCAGCCAACGGGGGGGTAGCAATCAGCCCCAGCATTTT
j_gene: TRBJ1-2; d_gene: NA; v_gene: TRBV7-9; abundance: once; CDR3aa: CASSSTDGRVYGYTF; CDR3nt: TGTGCCAGCAGTTCAACGGACGGACGGGTCTATGGCTACACCTTC
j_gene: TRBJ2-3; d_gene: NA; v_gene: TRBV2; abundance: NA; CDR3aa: CASIQGYTDTQYF; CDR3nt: TGTGCCAGCATTCAGGGGTACACAGATACGCAGTATTTT
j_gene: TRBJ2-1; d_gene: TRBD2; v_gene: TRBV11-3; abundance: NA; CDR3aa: CASSSGGWAGFPAEQFF; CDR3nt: TGTGCCAGCAGCTCCGGGGGGTGGGCAGGGTTCCCAGCTGAGCAGTTCTTC
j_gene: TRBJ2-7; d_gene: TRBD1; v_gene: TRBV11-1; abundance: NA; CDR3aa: CASSPGQGETYEQYF; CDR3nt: TGTGCCAGCAGCCCCGGACAGGGGGAAACCTACGAGCAGTACTTC
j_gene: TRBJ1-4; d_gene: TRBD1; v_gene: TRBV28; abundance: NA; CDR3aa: CASRATGGPEEKLFF; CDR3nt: TGTGCCAGCAGGGCTACAGGGGGTCCTGAAGAAAAACTGTTTTTT
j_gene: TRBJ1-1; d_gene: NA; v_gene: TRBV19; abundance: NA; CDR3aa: CASSATSGGYTEAFF; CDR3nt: TGTGCCAGTAGTGCCACCTCCGGGGGATACACTGAAGCTTTCTTT
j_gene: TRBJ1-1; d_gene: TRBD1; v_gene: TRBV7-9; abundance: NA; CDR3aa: CASSPQDRGFPEAFF; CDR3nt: TGTGCCAGCAGCCCCCAGGACAGGGGATTTCCTGAAGCTTTCTTT
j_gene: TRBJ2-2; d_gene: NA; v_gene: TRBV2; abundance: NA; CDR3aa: CASSPIFRGSNTGELFF; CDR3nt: TGTGCCAGCAGTCCCATTTTTCGGGGTTCGAACACCGGGGAGCTGTTTTTT
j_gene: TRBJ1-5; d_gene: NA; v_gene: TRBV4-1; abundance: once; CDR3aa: CASSQDPLGQPQHF; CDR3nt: TGCGCCAGCAGCCAAGACCCCCTAGGTCAGCCCCAGCATTTT
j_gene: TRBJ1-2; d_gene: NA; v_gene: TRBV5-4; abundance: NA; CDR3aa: CASSPRGYLVF; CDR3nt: TGTGCCAGCAGCCCTAGAGGGTATCTTGTCTTC
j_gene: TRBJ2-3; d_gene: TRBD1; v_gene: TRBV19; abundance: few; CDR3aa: CASSTRQGLATDTQYF; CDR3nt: TGTGCCAGTAGTACCCGACAGGGGCTAGCCACAGATACGCAGTATTTT
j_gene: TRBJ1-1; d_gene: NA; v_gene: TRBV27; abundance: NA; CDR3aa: CASKNPFADFGSTEAFF; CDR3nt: TGTGCCAGCAAGAACCCTTTTGCCGACTTTGGTAGCACTGAAGCTTTCTTT
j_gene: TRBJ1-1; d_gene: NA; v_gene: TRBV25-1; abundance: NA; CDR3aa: CASSEYGRATEAFF; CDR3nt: TGTGCCAGCAGTGAATACGGACGGGCCACTGAAGCTTTCTTT
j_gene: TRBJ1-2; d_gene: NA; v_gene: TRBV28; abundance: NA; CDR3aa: CASSLRSGQNYGYTF; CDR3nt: TGTGCCAGCAGTTTACGGTCAGGGCAGAACTATGGCTACACCTTC
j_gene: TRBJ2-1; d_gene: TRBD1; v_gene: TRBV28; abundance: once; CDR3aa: CASSSRRQGDNEQFF; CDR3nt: TGTGCCAGCAGTTCCCGAAGACAGGGGGACAATGAGCAGTTCTTC
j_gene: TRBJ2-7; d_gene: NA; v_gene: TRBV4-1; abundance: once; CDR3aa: CASSQGGRPYEQYF; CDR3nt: TGCGCCAGCAGCCAAGGGGGCCGGCCCTACGAGCAGTACTTC
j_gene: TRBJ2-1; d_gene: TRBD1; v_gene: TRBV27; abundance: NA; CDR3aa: CASSLLGQGGNEQFF; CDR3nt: TGTGCCAGCAGTCTTTTGGGACAGGGGGGCAATGAGCAGTTCTTC
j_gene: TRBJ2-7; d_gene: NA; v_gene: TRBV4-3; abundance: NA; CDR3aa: CASSQDPLNLSTYEQYF; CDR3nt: TGCGCCAGCAGCCAAGATCCGCTGAACTTGAGTACCTACGAGCAGTACTTC
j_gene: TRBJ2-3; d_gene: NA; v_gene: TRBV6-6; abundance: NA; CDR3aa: CASSPSKYRADTQYF; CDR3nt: TGTGCCAGCAGTCCATCAAAATACAGGGCAGATACGCAGTATTTT
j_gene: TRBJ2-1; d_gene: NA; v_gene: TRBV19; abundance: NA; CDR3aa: CASSLALAYNEQFF; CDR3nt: TGTGCCAGTAGTTTGGCGCTAGCCTACAATGAGCAGTTCTTC
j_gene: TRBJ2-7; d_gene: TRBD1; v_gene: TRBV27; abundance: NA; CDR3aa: CASSTGTGRLYEQYF; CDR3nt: TGTGCCAGCAGTACAGGGACAGGAAGGTTATACGAGCAGTACTTC
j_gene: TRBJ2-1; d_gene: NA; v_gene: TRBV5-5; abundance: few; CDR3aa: CASHPGDLNEQFF; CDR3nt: TGTGCCAGCCACCCGGGGGACCTCAATGAGCAGTTCTTC
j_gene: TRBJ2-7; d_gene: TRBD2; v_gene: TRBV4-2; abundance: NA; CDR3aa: CASSTILAGDAYEQYF; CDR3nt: TGTGCCAGCAGCACCATTCTAGCGGGGGATGCCTACGAGCAGTACTTC
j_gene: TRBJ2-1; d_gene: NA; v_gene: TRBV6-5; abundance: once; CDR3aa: CASSYSTGDSYNEQFF; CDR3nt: TGTGCCAGCAGTTACTCTACGGGGGACTCCTACAATGAGCAGTTCTTC
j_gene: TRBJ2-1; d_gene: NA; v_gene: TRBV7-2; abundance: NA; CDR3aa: CASSFRQPQGDEQFF; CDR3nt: TGTGCCAGCAGCTTTAGGCAGCCCCAGGGCGATGAGCAGTTCTTC
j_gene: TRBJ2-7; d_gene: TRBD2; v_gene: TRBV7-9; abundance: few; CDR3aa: CASSFQVAGEYEQYF; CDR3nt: TGTGCCAGCAGCTTCCAGGTAGCGGGAGAGTACGAGCAGTACTTC
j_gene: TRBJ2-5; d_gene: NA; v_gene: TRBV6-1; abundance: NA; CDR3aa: CACRGYQETQYF; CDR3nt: TGTGCCTGTCGAGGGTACCAAGAGACCCAGTACTTC
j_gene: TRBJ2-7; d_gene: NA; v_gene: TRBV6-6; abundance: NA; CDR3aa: CASSYQVGGEQYF; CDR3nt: TGTGCCAGCAGTTACCAGGTCGGTGGCGAGCAGTACTTC
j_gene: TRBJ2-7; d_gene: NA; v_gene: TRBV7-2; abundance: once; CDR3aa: CASSLWYIGFGYEQYF; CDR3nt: TGTGCCAGCAGCTTATGGTATATTGGTTTTGGTTACGAGCAGTACTTC
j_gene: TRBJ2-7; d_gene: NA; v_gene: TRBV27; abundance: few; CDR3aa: CASSPPSSYEQYF; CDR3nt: TGTGCCAGCAGTCCCCCGAGCTCCTACGAGCAGTACTTC
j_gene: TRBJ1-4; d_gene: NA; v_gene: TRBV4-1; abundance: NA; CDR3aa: CASSQRQGTEKLFF; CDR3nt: TGCGCCAGCAGCCAACGTCAGGGGACTGAAAAACTGTTTTTT
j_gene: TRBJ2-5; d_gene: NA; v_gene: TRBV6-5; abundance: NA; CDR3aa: CASSTGTQGRLYF; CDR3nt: TGTGCCAGCAGCACCGGGACCCAGGGCCGGCTGTACTTC
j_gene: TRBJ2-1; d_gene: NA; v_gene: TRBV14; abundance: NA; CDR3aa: CASSPLLAGEQFF; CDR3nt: TGTGCCAGCAGCCCACTTCTCGCCGGGGAGCAGTTCTTC
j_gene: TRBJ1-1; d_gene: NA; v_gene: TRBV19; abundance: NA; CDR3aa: CASSIGPRGVTEAFF; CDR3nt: TGTGCCAGTAGTATAGGCCCGCGGGGTGTCACTGAAGCTTTCTTT
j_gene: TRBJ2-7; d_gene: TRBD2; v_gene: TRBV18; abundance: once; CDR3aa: CASSPREVREGAQYF; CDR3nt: TGTGCCAGCTCACCTCGGGAGGTCCGGGAGGGAGCGCAGTACTTC
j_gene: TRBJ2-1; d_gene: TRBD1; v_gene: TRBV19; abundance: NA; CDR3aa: CASSITGGSYNEQFF; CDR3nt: TGTGCCAGTAGTATAACAGGGGGCTCCTACAATGAGCAGTTCTTC
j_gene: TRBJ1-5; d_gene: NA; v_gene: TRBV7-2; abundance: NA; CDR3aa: CASSVPSVYSNQPQHF; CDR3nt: TGTGCCAGCAGCGTACCGTCCGTATATAGCAATCAGCCCCAGCATTTT
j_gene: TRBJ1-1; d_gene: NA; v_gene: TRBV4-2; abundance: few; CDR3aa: CASSHRGVNTEAFF; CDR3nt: TGTGCCAGCAGCCATAGGGGAGTGAACACTGAAGCTTTCTTT